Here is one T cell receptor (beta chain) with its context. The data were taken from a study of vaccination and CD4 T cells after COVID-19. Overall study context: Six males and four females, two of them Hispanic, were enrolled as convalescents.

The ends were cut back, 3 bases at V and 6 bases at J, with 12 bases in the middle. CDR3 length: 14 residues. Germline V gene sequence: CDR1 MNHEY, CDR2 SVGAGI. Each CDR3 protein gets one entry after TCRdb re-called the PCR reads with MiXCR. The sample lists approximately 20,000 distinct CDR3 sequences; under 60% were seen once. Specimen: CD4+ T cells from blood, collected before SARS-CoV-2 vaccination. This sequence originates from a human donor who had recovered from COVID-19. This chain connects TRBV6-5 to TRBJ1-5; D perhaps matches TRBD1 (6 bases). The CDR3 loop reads CASSYRGVGQPQHF. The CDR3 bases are TGTGCCAGCAGTTATAGGGGGGTTGGTCAGCCCCAGCATTTT.